This T cell receptor beta chain originates from a study of vaccination and CD4 T cells after COVID-19. For the study at large: PCR on nasal swabs identified SARS-CoV-2 in convalescent patients, of whom nine were mild and one severe.

V dropped 5 bases and J dropped 3 bases, with 13 bases sitting between them. The CDR3 runs 14 residues. The V gene's germline CDR1 is MNHNS and CDR2 SASEGT. A word on this clonotype: Its antigen is still unknown.

The study sequenced cultured CD4+ T cell DNA using the Oncomine TCR Beta short-read assay. TCRdb analysed the PCR reads with MiXCR anew, one entry per CDR3 protein. The sample lists roughly 20,000 distinct CDR3 sequences; about 73% were seen once. Findings and limits, study-wide: The authors identified 304 of 307 vaccine-specific clones in convalescent patients as spike mono-reactive.

Treatment given: approximately 9-day PBMC culture with coronavirus spike peptide pools or control peptides (ViraFEST assay). Positive PCR results dated from March to December 2020, before the US Alpha, Beta and Delta variants. Per well, about 2.2 million PBMCs were cultured in the presence of around 10 IU/ml IL-2 and roughly 10 ug/ml peptide pools. The sequence was collected from a human donor who had recovered from COVID-19. Sequencing used CD4+ T cells from blood, cultured in vitro. The chain couples TRBV6-1 to TRBJ1-1; D may be TRBD1 (6 bases). In nucleotides, the CDR3 is TGTGCCAGCAGTAGAACCAGGGGAGACACTGAAGCTTTCTTT. Encoded protein: CASSRTRGDTEAFF.